This record covers a single T cell receptor beta chain. This entry is derived from a study of blood T cell repertoires in COVID-19. Turning to the study itself: Spain, Italy and the United States supplied samples that represented acute and convalescent COVID-19. Sources were T cells, B-cell-depleted T cells, or PBMCs; the material itself was cDNA or gDNA.

Under the authors' procedure: Quantification of nucleated cells was approximated via reference gene primer amplification. Assay used: immunoSEQ multiplex PCR; TCRdb lists only in-frame clones, some missing. V and J calls and clone size come straight from that table; D and trimming were deduced from the DNA. The sample shows about 360,000 clones, more than 75% of them seen only once. This CDR3 has 19 amino acids. The V and J ends lost 4 bases and 0 bases respectively, with 19 bases between them. In germline, CDR1 is SEHNR, CDR2 FQNEAQ (reference sequence). This sequence was found in a human donor in a cohort sampled during active COVID-19. Sequenced: peripheral blood. The V gene is TRBV7-9, the J gene TRBJ1-6; D may be TRBD1 (6 bases). Here the CDR3 reads CASSSWTVRGSSYNSPLHF. DNA for the CDR3: TGTGCCAGCAGCTCCTGGACAGTACGAGGAAGCTCCTATAATTCACCCCTCCACTTT.